This T cell receptor (beta chain) emerged from a study of T cell responses to AZD1222 COVID-19 vaccine. Study-level background: Second doses were pooled across both intervals (about 4 or about 12 weeks). Findings of the study overall: Most donors were white British, females outnumbered males, and clonal diversity was possibly underestimated. None of the repertoires were sampled until the peak T cell response had passed. The study found Spike-specific TCR breadth and depth rose after two AZD1222 doses.

The protocol was immunoSEQ multiplex PCR, while the TCRdb copy is restricted to in-frame clones and leaves out a portion. The repertoire holds about 150,000 clones, with just over 90% as singletons. V lost 2 bases, J lost 5 bases, and 12 bases lay in between. CDR3 length: 14 residues. Germline CDR1 reads SGHRS; CDR2 reads YFSETQ. A word on this clone: Its antigen remains unidentified.

The source is an adult in good health. The chain employs TRBV5-1 and TRBJ2-3; D gene unclear. The source material was peripheral blood, sampled on day 0 of AZD1222 vaccination. Written as DNA, the CDR3 is TGCGCCAGCAGCTTTAGGGATTCCGGAGATACGCAGTATTTT. Translated, it gives CASSFRDSGDTQYF.